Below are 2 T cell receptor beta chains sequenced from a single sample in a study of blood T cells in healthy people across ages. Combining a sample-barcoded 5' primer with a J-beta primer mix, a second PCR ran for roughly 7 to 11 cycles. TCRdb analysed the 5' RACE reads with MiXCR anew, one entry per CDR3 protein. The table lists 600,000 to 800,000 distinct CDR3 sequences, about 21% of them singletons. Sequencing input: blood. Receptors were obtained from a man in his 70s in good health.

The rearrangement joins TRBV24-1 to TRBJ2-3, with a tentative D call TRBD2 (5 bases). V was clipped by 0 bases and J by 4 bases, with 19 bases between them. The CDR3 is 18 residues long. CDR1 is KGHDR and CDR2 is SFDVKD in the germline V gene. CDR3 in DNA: TGTGCCACCAGTGATTTGACCCCCGGGGAACCGACCGCAGATACGCAGTATTTT. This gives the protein CATSDLTPGEPTADTQYF.

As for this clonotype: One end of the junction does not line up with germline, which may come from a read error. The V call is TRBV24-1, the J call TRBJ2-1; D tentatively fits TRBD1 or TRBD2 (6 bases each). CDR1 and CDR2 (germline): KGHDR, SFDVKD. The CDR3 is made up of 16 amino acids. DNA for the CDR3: TGTGCCGCCAGTGATTACCGCAGGGAAGGGGGGAATGAGCAGTTCTTC. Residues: CAASDYRREGGNEQFF.